This TCR beta chain was captured in a study of cytomegalovirus exposure and HLA in healthy donors. It was with 60 Vbeta and 13 Jbeta primers that the PCR ran. Measured with immunoSEQ multiplex PCR; TCRdb has only the in-frame clones, and not every one. The data contain roughly 150,000 clones, approximately 68% of them singletons. This clone was detected only a few times. The antigen is not known. Findings of the study overall: In a later analysis, a missense DCLRE1C variant was linked to TCR beta V- and J-gene trimming. Segments of the TCR beta V type were, in most cases, productive about 90% or about 30% of the time in an earlier analysis. Some segments of the V type, notably TRBV6-2 and TRBV6-3, were excluded as indistinguishable. Among TCR sequences, most were rare, though some public TCRs appeared in many donors.

V lost 0 bases to trimming and J lost 4 bases; unmatched junction nucleotides: 4. Germline V gene lookup returns CDR1 MNHEY and CDR2 SVGAGI. The CDR3 length is 15 residues. The receptor was derived from a man aged 35-49 years in good health and CMV-seronegative. The sequenced material came from PBMCs. The genes are TRBV6-5 and TRBJ2-5; 8 positions agree with TRBD1. DNA for the CDR3: TGTGCCAGCAGTTACTCTGGACAGGGAGGAGAGACCCAGTACTTC. It codes for CASSYSGQGGETQYF.